This TCR beta chain is from a study of control samples from healthy donors and cancer patients. With 4 bases removed from V and 3 bases from J, the gap between germline ends came to 8 bases. The CDR3 spans 13 residues. Germline lookup yields CDR1 MRHNA and CDR2 SNTAGT. This clone was observed a handful of times. Clones were read by immunoSEQ multiplex PCR, and TCRdb kept only the in-frame ones, dropping some. The sample yields some 28,000 clones, around 80% seen once. The specimen was PBMCs. The source of this sequence is a man between 60 and 75 years old with head and neck cancer. V usage is TRBV6-4 and J usage is TRBJ2-3; weak D call: TRBD1 (6 bases). Here the CDR3 reads CASSGDITDTQYF. The DNA of the CDR3 is TGTGCCAGCAGTGGGGACATAACAGATACGCAGTATTTT.